This T cell receptor (beta chain) was profiled in a study of shared clonotypes between healthy human individuals. Germline values: CDR1 SEHNR, CDR2 FQNEAQ (reference sequence). V was trimmed by 2 bases and J by 2 bases, leaving 16 bases between them. The CDR3 contains 16 residues. Sequencing was performed with immunoSEQ multiplex PCR; in TCRdb, only in-frame clones are kept and a portion is missing. The top ten clones hold more than 0.35% of a sample with about 2.5 million clones, about 90% of them seen once. Donation came from healthy HIV-negative adults that had no recent acute infections or vaccinations. Donors were Caucasian adults residing in Nashville, Tennessee, USA. Overall study findings and caveats: Naive subsets generally had larger estimated richness than memory subsets.

A note on this clone: Its target is not known.

This clonotype originated in a man younger than 35 in good health. Some clones in this sample may be carry-over from other donors' samples. The sample was naive CD4+ T cells from PBMCs. Subset meaning: CD45RA+ positively selected. This rearrangement joins TRBV7-9 to TRBJ2-7, with a possible D match to TRBD2 (5 bases). CDR3 region: CASSLRSGIAAYEQYF. In nucleotides, the CDR3 is TGTGCCAGCAGCTTACGGTCGGGAATAGCCGCCTACGAGCAGTACTTC.